This T cell receptor beta chain was captured in a study of Graves' ophthalmopathy and Graves' hyperthyroidism. Overall study: No treatment had been given when peripheral blood was collected at initial diagnosis. General observations from the study: The model's ophthalmopathy progression predictions had more than 55% sensitivity and less than 75% specificity.

A remark on this clonotype: The antigen is not known.

Absence of ophthalmopathy within 18 months of follow-up defined stable hyperthyroidism. Aged 18 to 65, the patients with hyperthyroidism had under 2 months' duration and were newly diagnosed. The CDR3 loop spans 15 amino acids. Trimming took 1 base from V and 3 from J, leaving 10 bases between them. The germline gives CDR1 LNHNV, CDR2 YYDKDF (reference sequence). Amplification targeted the TCR beta CDR3 regions, with RNA transcripts as the source material. RT-PCR was first run with HTBI primers, then multiplex PCR in a second round. TCRdb ran MiXCR on the multiplex PCR reads and lists one entry per CDR3 protein. Altogether just over 600,000 distinct CDR3 sequences are present, 22% being singletons, with the ten largest covering roughly 6.9%.

Sequenced: peripheral blood. This rearrangement joins TRBV15 to TRBJ1-5; possible D gene TRBD1, 6 bases. The TCR comes from a woman aged 18-29 years with stable Graves' hyperthyroidism. Some clones in this sample may be carry-over from other donors' samples. The CDR3 DNA reads TGTGCCACCAGCAGAGCCCGGGACACCAATCAGCCCCAGCATTTT. Translated: CATSRARDTNQPQHF.